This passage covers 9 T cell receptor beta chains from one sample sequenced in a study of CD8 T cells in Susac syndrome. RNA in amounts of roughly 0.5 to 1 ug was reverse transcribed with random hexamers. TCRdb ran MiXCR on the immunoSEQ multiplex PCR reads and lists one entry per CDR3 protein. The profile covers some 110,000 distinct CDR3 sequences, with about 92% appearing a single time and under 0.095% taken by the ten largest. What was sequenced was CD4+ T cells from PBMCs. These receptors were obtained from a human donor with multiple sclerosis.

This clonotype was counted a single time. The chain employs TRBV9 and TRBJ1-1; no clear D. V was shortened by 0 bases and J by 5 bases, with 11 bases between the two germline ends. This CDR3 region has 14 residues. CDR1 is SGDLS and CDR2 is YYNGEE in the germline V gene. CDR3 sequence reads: CASSVGARPTEAFF. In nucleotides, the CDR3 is TGTGCCAGCAGCGTAGGGGCCAGACCGACTGAAGCTTTCTTT.

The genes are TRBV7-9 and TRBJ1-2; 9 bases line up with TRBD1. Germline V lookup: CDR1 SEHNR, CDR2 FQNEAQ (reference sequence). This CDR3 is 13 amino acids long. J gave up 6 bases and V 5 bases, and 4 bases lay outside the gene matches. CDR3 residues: CASSHTGGDGYTF. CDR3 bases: TGTGCCAGCAGCCACACAGGGGGCGATGGCTACACCTTC.

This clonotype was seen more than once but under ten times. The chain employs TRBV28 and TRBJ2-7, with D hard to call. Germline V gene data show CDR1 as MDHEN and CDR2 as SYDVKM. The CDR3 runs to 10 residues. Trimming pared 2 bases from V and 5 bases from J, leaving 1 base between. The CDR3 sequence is CASSLHEQYF. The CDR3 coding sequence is TGTGCCAGCAGTTTACACGAGCAGTACTTC.

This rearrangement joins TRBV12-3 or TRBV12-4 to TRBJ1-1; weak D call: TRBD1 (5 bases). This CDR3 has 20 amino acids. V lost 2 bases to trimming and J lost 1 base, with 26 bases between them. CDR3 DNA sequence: TGTGCCAGCAGTTTAATCTTGCGTGCAACGGGGCTATTGCCGAACACTGAAGCTTTCTTT. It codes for CASSLILRATGLLPNTEAFF.

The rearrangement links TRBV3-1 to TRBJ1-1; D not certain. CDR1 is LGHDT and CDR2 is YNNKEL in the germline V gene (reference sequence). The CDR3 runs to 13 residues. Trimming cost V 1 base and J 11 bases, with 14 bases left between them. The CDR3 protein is CASSQGVRAAAFF. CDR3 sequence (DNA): TGTGCCAGCAGCCAAGGGGTAAGGGCCGCGGCTTTCTTT. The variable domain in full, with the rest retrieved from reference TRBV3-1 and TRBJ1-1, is DTAVSQTPKYLVTQMGNDKSIKCEQNLGHDTMYWYKQDSKKFLKIMFSYNNKELIINETVPNRFSPKSPDKAHLNLHINSLELGDSAVYFCASSQGVRAAAFFGQGTRLTVV.

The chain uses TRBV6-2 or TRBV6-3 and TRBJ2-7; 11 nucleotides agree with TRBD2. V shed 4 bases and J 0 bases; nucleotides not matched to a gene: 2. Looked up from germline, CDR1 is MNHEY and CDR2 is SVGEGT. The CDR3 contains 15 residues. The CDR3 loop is CASSFGTSGSYEQYF. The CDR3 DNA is TGTGCCAGCAGTTTCGGGACTAGCGGCTCCTACGAGCAGTACTTC.

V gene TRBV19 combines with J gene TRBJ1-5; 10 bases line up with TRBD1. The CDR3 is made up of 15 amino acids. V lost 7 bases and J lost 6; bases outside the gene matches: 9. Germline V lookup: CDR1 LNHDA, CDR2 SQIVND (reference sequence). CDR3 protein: CASKSGQGISQPQHF. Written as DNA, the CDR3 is TGTGCCAGTAAGTCGGGACAGGGGATTAGTCAGCCCCAGCATTTT.

The CDR3 region has the DNA TGTGCCAGCAGCTCGACGCGGGACTCAACCTACGAGCAGTACTTC. Residues: CASSSTRDSTYEQYF. J is TRBJ2-7 and V is TRBV7-2, with D possibly TRBD2 on 6 matching bases. The CDR3 is made up of 15 amino acids. The ends were cut back, 4 bases at V and 2 bases at J, with 15 bases in the middle. Germline V CDR1 and CDR2: SGHTA, FQGNSA.

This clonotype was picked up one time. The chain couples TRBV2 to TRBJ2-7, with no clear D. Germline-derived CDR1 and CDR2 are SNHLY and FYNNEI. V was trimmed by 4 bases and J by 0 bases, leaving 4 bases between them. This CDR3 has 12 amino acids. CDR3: CASSVPSYEQYF. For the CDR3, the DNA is TGTGCCAGCAGTGTGCCCTCCTACGAGCAGTACTTC.